The T cell receptor beta chain under discussion was sequenced for a study of Tregs in tolerant kidney transplant recipients. Regarding this clone: As yet, its antigen is unknown. The observed sequence ends 3 residues before the CDR3 terminus, with the missing tail filled in from the germline J gene.

The protocol was immunoSEQ multiplex PCR, while the TCRdb copy is restricted to in-frame clones and leaves out a portion. The sample data list tens of thousands of clones. Findings and caveats of the study: Findings come from small patient numbers and require larger validation.

Germline V lookup: CDR1 DFQATT, CDR2 SNEGSKA (reference sequence). The CDR3 contains 16 residues. The V segment lost 0 bases and the J segment 4 bases; nucleotides outside the gene matches: 7. Recipients received nonmyeloablative bone marrow transplants from related graft donors, with transient mixed chimerism. CD4+CD25+CD127- Tregs, CD4+CD25- non-Tregs, CD4 and CD8 cells were sorted. The chain employs TRBV20-1 and TRBJ1-5; 9 bases line up with TRBD1. Sequenced material: CD4+ T cells from blood (PBMCs), taken 24 months after the transplant. The source is a human patient who received a combined kidney and bone marrow transplant. A subset of T cells may come from the graft donor. The DNA read from the CDR3 is TGCAGTGCTAGAGACCGGACAGGGGCGGCAAATCAGCCC. Translation gives CSARDRTGAANQP. The entire CDR3 reads CSARDRTGAANQPQHF.